The clone carrying this TCR beta chain occurred a few times. These data are taken from a study of T cells in Graves' hyperthyroidism and ophthalmopathy. Patients with uncontrolled infections, other autoimmune diseases, pregnancy or lactation were excluded. Amplified TCR beta CDR3 regions came from RNA transcripts. Carried out on the TCR CDR3, a first-round RT-PCR used the HTBI primer set. Each CDR3 protein gets one entry after TCRdb re-called the multiplex PCR reads with MiXCR. This table has around 570,000 distinct CDR3 sequences, just under 20% appearing once. V lost 3 bases and J lost 6, with 9 bases in between. The CDR3 is made up of 13 amino acids. Germline values: CDR1 SEHNR, CDR2 FQNEAQ (reference sequence).

Sequencing input: blood. The TCR originated in a middle-aged man with Graves' ophthalmopathy. V is TRBV7-9 and J is TRBJ2-1; possible D gene TRBD2, 6 bases. CDR3 DNA: TGTGCCAGCAGCTTGGGGGGAAGCAATGAGCAGTTCTTC. Protein: CASSLGGSNEQFF. Filled out from reference TRBV7-9 and TRBJ2-1, the complete variable domain reads DTGVSQNPRHKITKRGQNVTFRCDPISEHNRLYWYRQTLGQGPEFLTYFQNEAQLEKSRLLSDRFSAERPKGSFSTLEIQRTEQGDSAMYLCASSLGGSNEQFFGPGTRLTVL.